These 30 T cell receptor beta chains share one sample of origin, sequenced in a study of cytomegalovirus exposure and HLA in healthy donors. Generated by immunoSEQ multiplex PCR, the TCRdb table keeps only in-frame clones and is missing some. Here the sample spans 150,000 to 200,000 clones, 85% being singletons. Sequenced input: PBMCs. The receptors here all came from a man between 18 and 35 years old in good health and CMV-seropositive.

Only one count was recorded for this clone. The chain combines TRBV4-1 with TRBJ2-5; D is perhaps TRBD1 (5 bases). From germline, CDR1 is MGHRA and CDR2 YSYEKL. Between the trimmed V and J ends, which lost 2 bases and 5 bases, there was a span of 9 bases. There are 13 residues in the CDR3. This CDR3 reads CASSQSGRETQYF. In DNA, the CDR3 is TGCGCCAGCAGCCAATCAGGGCGGGAGACCCAGTACTTC.

As for this clone: The sample has other DNA sequences that encode this CDR3 too. The chain has TRBV28 and TRBJ2-7, with 8 bases matching TRBD1. CDR1 is MDHEN and CDR2 is SYDVKM in the germline V gene. The trim removed 3 bases at V and 2 bases at J, leaving 3 bases unmatched. The CDR3 loop spans 14 amino acids. CDR3 nucleotide sequence: TGTGCCAGCAGTTTGCGGACAGGGACCTACGAGCAGTACTTC. Amino acid sequence: CASSLRTGTYEQYF.

The J gene is TRBJ2-3, the V gene TRBV6-6; D gene uncertain. Germline CDR1 reads MNHNY; CDR2 reads SVGAGI (reference sequence). The CDR3 is 11 amino acids. V gave up 5 bases and J gave up 4 bases, with 4 bases separating them. CDR3 bases: TGTGCCAGCAGTCAGGCAGATACGCAGTATTTT. It codes for CASSQADTQYF.

The chain employs TRBV5-1 and TRBJ1-4, with D possibly matching TRBD1 (6 bases). Germline V gene data show CDR1 as SGHRS and CDR2 as YFSETQ. The CDR3 is 15 residues long. The ends were cut back, 4 bases at V and 8 bases at J, with 18 bases in the middle. CDR3 residues: CASSANTGFEEKLFF. CDR3 sequence (DNA): TGCGCCAGCAGCGCGAATACAGGGTTTGAGGAAAAACTGTTTTTT. Complete variable domain (other parts from reference TRBV5-1 and TRBJ1-4): KAGVTQTPRYLIKTRGQQVTLSCSPISGHRSVSWYQQTPGQGLQFLFEYFSETQRNKGNFPGRFSGRQFSNSRSEMNVSTLELGDSALYLCASSANTGFEEKLFFGSGTQLSVL.

The chain employs TRBV6-1 and TRBJ2-7; TRBD1 matches at 8 bases. Per the germline V gene, CDR1 is MNHNS and CDR2 is SASEGT. The J segment lost 5 bases and the V segment lost 6 bases, leaving 9 bases of the junction unmatched. The length of the CDR3 is 14 residues. As DNA, the CDR3 is TGTGCCAGCAGAATAAGACAGGGGTACGACGAGCAGTACTTC. Translation: CASRIRQGYDEQYF.

This sequence joins TRBV5-1 and TRBJ2-1, with 10 positions matching TRBD2. The V gene's germline CDR1 is SGHRS and CDR2 YFSETQ. The CDR3 extends over 14 amino acids. The ends lost 4 bases at V and 7 bases at J; junction bases unmatched: 5. The CDR3 loop is CASSGLAGVNEQFF. As DNA, the CDR3 is TGCGCCAGCAGCGGCCTAGCGGGAGTTAATGAGCAGTTCTTC.

V and J are TRBV5-1 and TRBJ2-1; D may be TRBD1 (5 bases). CDR3 size: 15 residues. Trimming left V 2 bases short and J 1 base short, with 10 bases between. Per the germline V gene, CDR1 is SGHRS and CDR2 is YFSETQ. This CDR3 reads CASSFSDSSYNEQFF. In DNA, the CDR3 is TGCGCCAGCAGCTTCTCTGACAGTTCCTACAATGAGCAGTTCTTC.

The chain is built from TRBV6-6 and TRBJ2-6; weak D call: TRBD2 (5 bases). Germline V gene sequence: CDR1 MNHNY, CDR2 SVGAGI (reference sequence). The CDR3 loop spans 15 amino acids. V was cut by 9 bases and J by 1 base, with 13 bases left in between. CDR3 nucleotide sequence: TGTGCCAGTCTATCTGGAGGTTCTGGGGCCAACGTCCTGACTTTC. Its translation is CASLSGGSGANVLTF.

This rearrangement joins TRBV30 to TRBJ1-2, with a weak D call TRBD1 (5 bases). V lost 7 bases and J 4 bases, leaving 22 bases between the germline ends. Germline CDR1 is GTSNPN and CDR2 is SVGIG (reference sequence). The CDR3 contains 15 residues. The CDR3 loop reads CAFSSSREGTYGYTF. The CDR3 DNA follows: TGTGCCTTCTCCTCTAGCAGGGAGGGTACCTATGGCTACACCTTC.

The chain combines TRBV5-1 with TRBJ1-4; D call uncertain. There are 15 residues in the CDR3. The V end was cut by 4 bases, the J end by 8 bases, with 18 bases between. The germline CDR1 and CDR2 sequences are SGHRS and YFSETQ. CDR3 coding DNA: TGCGCCAGCAGCCCCGAGGCGCAGTTAAACGAAAAACTGTTTTTT. Its protein is CASSPEAQLNEKLFF.

This clone came up once. Other DNA sequences from this sample encode an identical CDR3 as well. The chain combines TRBV29-1 with TRBJ1-1; the D is unclear. CDR3 length: 11 residues. The germline gives CDR1 SQVTM, CDR2 ANQGSEA. V lost 3 bases and J 1 base, leaving 3 bases between the germline ends. The CDR3 reads CSVDRNTEAFF. The CDR3 region has the DNA TGCAGCGTTGACAGGAACACTGAAGCTTTCTTT.

This clone was counted between two and nine times. The chain couples TRBV5-1 to TRBJ2-2, with TRBD1 matching 7 bases. The CDR3 runs 16 residues. The V gene's germline CDR1 is SGHRS and CDR2 YFSETQ. With 7 bases clipped from V and 1 base from J, the junction kept 10 bases outside the gene matches. CDR3 bases: TGCGCCAGCCGGCCCCGGGACAGCTTGAACACCGGGGAGCTGTTTTTT. Its translation: CASRPRDSLNTGELFF.

This chain joins TRBV19 and TRBJ1-6, with D unresolved. The length of the CDR3 is 13 residues. Germline loops: CDR1 LNHDA, CDR2 SQIVND (reference sequence). The germline V and J ends were trimmed by 3 bases and 10 bases, with 10 bases remaining between them. CDR3 sequence (DNA): TGTGCCAGTAGTATGACGGGTCGATCACCCCTCCACTTT. This codes for CASSMTGRSPLHF.

This clone was detected only once. V is TRBV6-1 and J is TRBJ2-3, with TRBD1 matching 10 bases. The trim removed 11 bases at V and 1 base at J, leaving 9 bases unmatched. This CDR3 comprises 15 residues. Germline assignment: CDR1 MNHNS and CDR2 SASEGT. CDR3 DNA: TGTGCCGGGGGCTTTGGGACAGGGGGCACAGATACGCAGTATTTT. Encoded protein: CAGGFGTGGTDTQYF.

In nucleotides, the CDR3 is TGTGCCAGCAGCTTGTCCGGGACAGGGATCTATGGCTACACCTTC. It specifies CASSLSGTGIYGYTF. This chain links TRBV9 with TRBJ1-2; 9 bases fit TRBD1. CDR3 length: 15 amino acids. Unmatched junction bases numbered 8, after V lost 4 bases and J lost 4 bases. The germline gives CDR1 SGDLS, CDR2 YYNGEE.

Points on this clone: The germline gene is not matched at one end of the junction; a read error may be the cause. The chain is built from TRBV7-9 and TRBJ1-2, with TRBD1 as a possible D gene (6 bases). CDR1 SEHNR and CDR2 FQNEAQ come from the germline V gene (reference sequence). The CDR3 has 13 residues. The CDR3 sequence is CASSLGGPNGYTF. The CDR3 coding sequence is TGTGCCAGCAGTTTAGGGGGGCCTAATGGCTACACCTTC.

V and J are TRBV7-9 and TRBJ2-1; the match to TRBD2 covers 7 bases. The CDR3 contains 16 residues. Germline CDR1 is SEHNR and CDR2 is FQNEAQ (reference sequence). V shed 1 base, J shed 0 bases, and the junction held 3 bases outside the gene matches. The CDR3 region is CASSLEGGSSYNEQFF. The CDR3 DNA reads TGTGCCAGCAGCTTAGAAGGCGGGAGCTCCTACAATGAGCAGTTCTTC.

This clone was seen a few times. The chain uses TRBV5-4 and TRBJ1-6, with a possible D match to TRBD1 (5 bases). Germline values: CDR1 SGHNT, CDR2 YYREEE (reference sequence). V was clipped by 0 bases and J by 10 bases, with 11 bases between them. The CDR3 is made up of 14 amino acids. Here the CDR3 reads CASSLAGGSSPLHF. CDR3 nucleotide sequence: TGTGCCAGCAGCTTGGCCGGGGGGTCGTCACCCCTCCACTTT.

This clone was detected a few times. J is TRBJ1-1 and V is TRBV7-5; TRBD1, as called in the table, went unchecked against the DNA. TRBV7-5 is a recognized pseudogene. The CDR3 is 16 residues long. CDR3 sequence (DNA): TGTGCCAGAAGCTTACGGACAGGGAAGGAGAACACTGAAGCTTTCTTT. Translating it yields CARSLRTGKENTEAFF.

The rearrangement joins TRBV19 to TRBJ1-5, with D hard to call. Trimming left V 0 bases short and J 5 bases short, with 2 bases between. CDR1 LNHDA and CDR2 SQIVND come from the germline V gene (reference sequence). This CDR3 is built from 12 residues. The CDR3 sequence is CASSIDDQPQHF. CDR3 nucleotides: TGTGCCAGTAGTATAGACGATCAGCCCCAGCATTTT.

This chain joins TRBV28 and TRBJ1-2; TRBD1 matches at 8 bases. With V trimmed by 2 bases and J by 2 bases, 1 base remained unmatched. There are 14 residues in the CDR3. Germline V gene sequence: CDR1 MDHEN, CDR2 SYDVKM. The CDR3 sequence: CASSLRTGNYGYTF. The CDR3 DNA sequence: TGTGCCAGCAGTTTACGGACAGGGAACTATGGCTACACCTTC.

The V gene is TRBV2, the J gene TRBJ2-5, with no clear D. CDR3 length: 12 residues. V lost 6 bases to trimming and J lost 0 bases, with 5 bases between them. Germline assignment: CDR1 SNHLY and CDR2 FYNNEI. The CDR3 is CASRSDQETQYF. The CDR3 DNA reads TGTGCCAGCAGATCGGACCAAGAGACCCAGTACTTC. The variable domain in full, completed from reference TRBV2 and TRBJ2-5, reads EPEVTQTPSHQVTQMGQEVILRCVPISNHLYFYWYRQILGQKVEFLVSFYNNEISEKSEIFDDQFSVERPDGSNFTLKIRSTKLEDSAMYFCASRSDQETQYFGPGTRLLVL.

This chain links TRBV19 with TRBJ2-5, with 10 bases fitting TRBD2. The CDR3 contains 16 residues. Trimming removed 3 bases from V and 0 bases from J; junction bases left unmatched: 4. Looked up from germline, CDR1 is LNHDA and CDR2 is SQIVND (reference sequence). The chain's CDR3 is CASSMATSGYQETQYF. For the CDR3, the DNA is TGTGCCAGTAGTATGGCGACTAGCGGGTACCAAGAGACCCAGTACTTC.

A single count supports this clone. The chain has TRBV29-1 and TRBJ2-1, with 8 bases lining up with TRBD2. Germline V lookup: CDR1 SQVTM, CDR2 ANQGSEA. The CDR3 is 13 amino acids. V shed 7 bases, J shed 16 bases, and the junction held 18 bases outside the gene matches. Written as DNA, the CDR3 is TGCAGCGCACAAAAACCTGAAGGGACTAGTGTATTCTTC. It yields the protein CSAQKPEGTSVFF.

A note on this clone: The same CDR3 arises from other DNA sequences in this sample as well. The chain links TRBV4-1 to TRBJ2-3; D not certain. The germline V gene encodes CDR1 MGHRA and CDR2 YSYEKL. The CDR3 spans 14 residues. Trimming cost V 1 base and J 1 base, with 6 bases left between them. CDR3 sequence reads: CASSQGAGTDTQYF. The DNA for the CDR3 is TGCGCCAGCAGCCAAGGGGCAGGCACAGATACGCAGTATTTT.

This clone was observed a single time. V is TRBV7-9 and J is TRBJ1-1; D is unresolved. Germline V gene sequence: CDR1 SEHNR, CDR2 FQNEAQ (reference sequence). Deletions cut 2 bases from V and 0 bases from J, with 4 bases between. The CDR3 contains 13 residues. CDR3 nucleotides: TGTGCCAGCAGCTTAACGGTGAACACTGAAGCTTTCTTT. Amino acid sequence: CASSLTVNTEAFF.

This chain connects TRBV6-5 to TRBJ1-1; D perhaps matches TRBD1 (6 bases). This CDR3 is 14 amino acids long. Germline assignment: CDR1 MNHEY and CDR2 SVGAGI. Trimming removed 7 bases at V and 7 bases at J, with 19 bases between. CDR3 residues: CASNDRRGGGEAFF. DNA of the CDR3: TGTGCCAGCAATGACAGGCGAGGAGGAGGTGAAGCTTTCTTT.

J is TRBJ2-3 and V is TRBV5-1; D is uncertain. This CDR3 has 14 residues. Germline CDR1 SGHRS, CDR2 YFSETQ. Trimming pared 0 bases from V and 2 bases from J, leaving 7 bases between. CDR3 residues: CASSLGGFTDTQYF. CDR3 sequence (DNA): TGCGCCAGCAGCTTGGGTGGCTTCACAGATACGCAGTATTTT.

The chain joins TRBV18 to TRBJ1-4; tentatively, D is TRBD1 (6 bases). Germline CDR1 is KGHSH and CDR2 is LQKENI. This CDR3 region has 14 residues. Trimming stripped 2 bases from V and 6 bases from J, with 10 bases between. CDR3 nucleotide sequence: TGTGCCAGCTCACCAGGACAGACCCATGAAAAACTGTTTTTT. It translates to CASSPGQTHEKLFF. The entire variable domain, with the rest obtained from reference TRBV18 and TRBJ1-4, is as follows: NAGVMQNPRHLVRRRGQEARLRCSPMKGHSHVYWYRQLPEEGLKFMVYLQKENIIDESGMPKERFSAEFPKEGPSILRIQQVVRGDSAAYFCASSPGQTHEKLFFGSGTQLSVL.

The J gene is TRBJ2-5, the V gene TRBV28, with 11 bases aligning to TRBD2. Looked up from germline, CDR1 is MDHEN and CDR2 is SYDVKM. Trimming took 1 base from V and 4 from J; bases not matched to a gene: 2. This CDR3 spans 15 amino acids. In DNA, the CDR3 is TGTGCCAGCAGTTTATCAACTAGCGGGAGAGAGACCCAGTACTTC. It codes for CASSLSTSGRETQYF.